The 2 T cell receptor beta chains listed next were all sequenced from one sample in a study of T cell repertoires in cytomegalovirus infection. TCRdb used MiXCR to reprocess the reads, holding one entry per CDR3 protein. The table shows 150,000 to 200,000 distinct CDR3 sequences, with less than 9.5% occurring only once. The sequenced material came from PBMCs. The receptors here all came from a human donor in good health (CMV status not recorded). Some clones in this sample may be carry-over from other donors' samples.

This clonotype was observed a handful of times. This chain uses TRBV7-2 with TRBJ2-7; 7 nucleotides align to TRBD2. Germline-derived CDR1 and CDR2 are SGHTA and FQGNSA. V trimming: 4 bases; J trimming: 3 bases; junction bases outside the gene matches: 6. The CDR3 totals 14 residues. The CDR3 protein is CASSSLGGGYEQYF. The CDR3 DNA sequence: TGTGCCAGCAGCTCCCTGGGGGGGGGCTACGAGCAGTACTTC. Based on the CDR3 plus reference TRBV7-2 and TRBJ2-7, the full variable domain is GAGVSQSPSNKVTEKGKDVELRCDPISGHTALYWYRQSLGQGLEFLIYFQGNSAPDKSGLPSDRFSAERTGGSVSTLTIQRTQQEDSAVYLCASSSLGGGYEQYFGPGTRLTVT.

This clonotype appeared a few times. V gene TRBV15 combines with J gene TRBJ2-5; weak D call: TRBD2 (5 bases). Germline values: CDR1 LNHNV, CDR2 YYDKDF (reference sequence). This CDR3 has 16 amino acids. The V end lost 0 bases, the J end lost 1 base, and 12 bases lay between the germline ends. The CDR3 bases are TGTGCCACCAGCAGAGATGTAAGCGGACTCCAAGAGACCCAGTACTTC. Its translation: CATSRDVSGLQETQYF. Based on the CDR3 plus reference TRBV15 and TRBJ2-5, the full variable domain is DAMVIQNPRYQVTQFGKPVTLSCSQTLNHNVMYWYQQKSSQAPKLLFHYYDKDFNNEADTPDNFQSRRPNTSFCFLDIRSPGLGDTAMYLCATSRDVSGLQETQYFGPGTRLLVL.